This TCR beta chain was documented in a study of human T cells and chemical hapten exposure. Time point in this sample: patch test 1, 2 weeks after DPC sensitization. The treatment was: therapeutic diphenylcyclopropenone sensitization with weekly scalp DPC. During construction of the library, unique molecular identifiers were attached to individual cDNA molecules for quantitative, reproducible TCR counting. TCRdb fed the RACE reads into MiXCR, producing one record per CDR3 protein. The sample holds 300,000 to 350,000 distinct CDR3 sequences, approximately 6.3% seen once. In this sample, this clonotype turned up many times. CDR1 and CDR2 from the germline V gene are SNHLY and FYNNEI. V gave up 1 base and J gave up 10 bases; unmatched junction bases: 5. The CDR3 runs 14 residues.

The sequence was collected from a woman aged 18-30 years with alopecia areata. Some clones in this sample may be carry-over from other donors' samples. The sequenced sample was whole blood, obtained in connection with sensitization to the hapten diphenylcyclopropenone (DPC). The V call is TRBV2, the J call TRBJ1-4; 8 bases map to TRBD1. In nucleotides, the CDR3 is TGTGCCAGCAGTGAAGAACAGGGGGATGGAAAACTGTTTTTT. The encoded protein is CASSEEQGDGKLFF.